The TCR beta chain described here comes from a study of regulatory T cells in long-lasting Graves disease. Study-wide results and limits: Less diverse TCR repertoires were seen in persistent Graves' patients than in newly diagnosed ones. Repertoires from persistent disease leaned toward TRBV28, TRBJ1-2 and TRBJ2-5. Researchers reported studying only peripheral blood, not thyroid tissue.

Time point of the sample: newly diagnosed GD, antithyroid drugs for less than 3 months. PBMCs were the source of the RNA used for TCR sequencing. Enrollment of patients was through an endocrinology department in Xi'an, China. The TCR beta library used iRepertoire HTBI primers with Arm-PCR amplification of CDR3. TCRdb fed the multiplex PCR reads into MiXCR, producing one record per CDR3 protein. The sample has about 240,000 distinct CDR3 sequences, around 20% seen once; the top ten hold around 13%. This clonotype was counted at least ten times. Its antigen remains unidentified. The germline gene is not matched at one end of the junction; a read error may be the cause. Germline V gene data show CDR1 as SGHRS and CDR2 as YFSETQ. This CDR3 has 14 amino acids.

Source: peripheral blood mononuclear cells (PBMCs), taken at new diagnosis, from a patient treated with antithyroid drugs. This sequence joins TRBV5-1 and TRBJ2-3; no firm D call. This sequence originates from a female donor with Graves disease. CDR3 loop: CASTTAFNTVTQYF. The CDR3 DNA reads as TGCGCCAGCACGACCGCTTTCAACACAGTTACGCAGTATTTT.